This entry lists 3 T cell receptor beta chains sequenced from one sample in a study of human T cells and chemical hapten exposure. Time point of the sample: patch test 1, 2 weeks after DPC sensitization. Specified treatment: therapeutic diphenylcyclopropenone sensitization with weekly scalp DPC. TCRdb reprocessed the RACE reads via MiXCR and lists one record per CDR3 protein. The sample includes some 49,000 distinct CDR3 sequences, 8% to 9.5% of them seen just once. The specimen comprised whole blood, sampled in connection with sensitization to the hapten diphenylcyclopropenone (DPC). The source of these receptors is a woman between 45 and 65 years old with alopecia areata. Some clones in this sample may be carry-over from other donors' samples.

This clonotype was counted many times. V and J are TRBV7-9 and TRBJ2-1; 9 bases are shared with TRBD1. CDR1 and CDR2 (germline): SEHNR, FQNEAQ (reference sequence). The CDR3 length is 14 residues. Losses at the gene ends were 5 bases for V and 8 bases for J; bases not matched to a gene: 7. The CDR3 loop reads CASSPRQGVDEQFF. The CDR3 DNA reads TGTGCCAGCAGCCCCAGACAGGGGGTGGATGAGCAGTTCTTC.

This clonotype was recorded many times. The gene calls are TRBV29-1 and TRBJ1-5, with D tentatively TRBD1 (6 bases). V was cut by 5 bases and J by 4 bases, with 9 bases left in between. Germline-derived CDR1 and CDR2 are SQVTM and ANQGSEA. The length of the CDR3 is 12 residues. The CDR3 here is CSVRTVNQPQHF. CDR3 sequence (DNA): TGCAGCGTTCGGACAGTAAATCAGCCCCAGCATTTT.

This clonotype was counted ten times or more. This chain joins TRBV4-2 and TRBJ2-7; 12 positions agree with TRBD1. The length of the CDR3 is 16 residues. With V trimmed by 5 bases and J by 6 bases, 11 bases remained unmatched. Per germline, CDR1 LGHNA and CDR2 YNFKEQ. CDR3: CASSSPTGTGGREQYF. CDR3 bases: TGTGCCAGCAGCTCCCCCACCGGGACAGGGGGCCGCGAGCAGTACTTC.